A single T cell receptor (beta chain) is shown here with its context. Its antigen is as yet unknown. This record comes from a study of blood T cells in healthy people across ages. Turning to the study itself: Template switching recovered approximately one barcoded beta molecule for every two T cells. Points from the study as a whole: Roughly linearly, TCR beta diversity per million T cells fell as age increased. Diversity was higher, and naive CD4+ cells more numerous, in long-lived donors than in aged donors.

A second PCR, run for roughly 7 to 12 cycles, used a sample-barcoded 5' primer plus a J-beta primer mix. The yield of each sample was at least 2.5 million CDR3-containing paired-end reads. Via MiXCR, TCRdb re-called the 5' RACE reads, giving one row per CDR3 protein. The data contain approximately 2,000,000 distinct CDR3 sequences, 35% to 50% of them singletons. From germline, CDR1 is LNHNV and CDR2 YYDKDF (reference sequence). The CDR3 extends over 12 amino acids. Trimming removed 8 bases from V and 8 bases from J; junction bases left unmatched: 5. The specimen sequenced was blood. This TCR was recovered from a human donor in good health. J is TRBJ2-4 and V is TRBV15; 8 nucleotides match TRBD1. The CDR3 sequence: CATLGQEDIQYF. The CDR3 nucleotides are TGTGCCACCTTGGGACAGGAGGACATTCAGTACTTC.